These T cell receptor beta chains were read from a single sample in a study of cytomegalovirus exposure and HLA in healthy donors. Libraries were prepared by immunoSEQ multiplex PCR; TCRdb keeps only in-frame clonotypes and omits some of them. The sample lists about 200,000 clones, roughly 84% seen once, with roughly 2% in the top ten. Sequencing was done on a sample of PBMCs. The receptors originated from a woman aged 18-29 years in good health and CMV-seropositive. Each CDR3 is given with its conserved first and last residue. D genes are given only for firm matches. Rows give clone size only sometimes, using once, few, many, or a class for an expanded clone.

d_call: NA
v_call: TRBV9
clone_size: few
j_call: TRBJ2-2
cdr3_nt: TGTGCCAGCAGCGCGGTGGGACTCAGGGCATCCGGGGAGCTGTTTTTT
cdr3_aa: CASSAVGLRASGELFF

d_call: NA
v_call: TRBV9
clone_size: NA
j_call: TRBJ2-1
cdr3_nt: TGTGCCAGCTCTATGGAGGGCCGCCACAATGAGCAGTTCTTC
cdr3_aa: CASSMEGRHNEQFF

d_call: NA
v_call: TRBV27
clone_size: NA
j_call: TRBJ1-3
cdr3_nt: TGTGCCAGCAGTTTAACGGCAGCGGCCCTCTATAGCTCTGGAAACACCATATATTTT
cdr3_aa: CASSLTAAALYSSGNTIYF

d_call: TRBD1
v_call: TRBV7-6
clone_size: NA
j_call: TRBJ1-2
cdr3_nt: TGTGCCAGCAGCCGGGACAGGGCGGATGGCTACACCTTC
cdr3_aa: CASSRDRADGYTF

d_call: NA
v_call: TRBV7-2
clone_size: NA
j_call: TRBJ1-4
cdr3_nt: TGTGCCAGCAGCTTAGCCCCAGGACAGACACTGTTTTTT
cdr3_aa: CASSLAPGQTLFF

d_call: NA
v_call: TRBV5-1
clone_size: NA
j_call: TRBJ1-4
cdr3_nt: TGCGCCAGCAGCCACCCCGGGGAGGGGATGGGTGAAAAACTGTTTTTT
cdr3_aa: CASSHPGEGMGEKLFF

d_call: NA
v_call: TRBV5-1
clone_size: NA
j_call: TRBJ2-3
cdr3_nt: TGCGCCAGCAGTAGGTTGAGCGCCGCCCCAGATACGCAGTATTTT
cdr3_aa: CASSRLSAAPDTQYF

d_call: TRBD2
v_call: TRBV11-3
clone_size: NA
j_call: TRBJ2-7
cdr3_nt: TGTGCCAGCGGGGCGGGAGCCTACGAGCAGTACTTC
cdr3_aa: CASGAGAYEQYF

d_call: NA
v_call: TRBV27
clone_size: NA
j_call: TRBJ1-4
cdr3_nt: TGTGCCAGCAGTTTACTGTTGGGGGCGGCAAAACTGTTTTTT
cdr3_aa: CASSLLLGAAKLFF

d_call: TRBD1
v_call: TRBV7-2
clone_size: NA
j_call: TRBJ1-4
cdr3_nt: TGTGCCAGCAGCTTTTCCGGGACAGGTCGGGAAAAACTGTTTTTT
cdr3_aa: CASSFSGTGREKLFF

d_call: NA
v_call: TRBV14
clone_size: NA
j_call: TRBJ1-4
cdr3_nt: TGTGCCAGCAGTCCAGGGATCAGGAATGAAAAACTGTTTTTT
cdr3_aa: CASSPGIRNEKLFF

d_call: NA
v_call: TRBV18
clone_size: NA
j_call: TRBJ2-7
cdr3_nt: TGTGCCAGCTCACCCCAGGTTTACGAGCAGTACTTC
cdr3_aa: CASSPQVYEQYF

d_call: TRBD1
v_call: TRBV29-1
clone_size: NA
j_call: TRBJ2-1
cdr3_nt: TGCAGCGTTGATGGAGACAGGGGGGCCTACAATGAGCAGTTCTTC
cdr3_aa: CSVDGDRGAYNEQFF

d_call: NA
v_call: TRBV5-1
clone_size: NA
j_call: TRBJ2-3
cdr3_nt: TGCGCCAGCGAAGGGGATGGCACAGATACGCAGTATTTT
cdr3_aa: CASEGDGTDTQYF

d_call: NA
v_call: TRBV7-9
clone_size: NA
j_call: TRBJ1-2
cdr3_nt: TGTGCCAGCAGCTTAGGTACCGCGGGCTACACCTTC
cdr3_aa: CASSLGTAGYTF

d_call: TRBD1
v_call: TRBV2
clone_size: NA
j_call: TRBJ2-1
cdr3_nt: TGTGCCAGCAGTTCAGGGGGCGCAAGGTCTAATGAGCAGTTCTTC
cdr3_aa: CASSSGGARSNEQFF

d_call: TRBD1
v_call: TRBV19
clone_size: NA
j_call: TRBJ1-4
cdr3_nt: TGTGCCAGTAGCTGGGACAGGGGTGATGAAAAACTGTTTTTT
cdr3_aa: CASSWDRGDEKLFF

d_call: TRBD2
v_call: TRBV11-2
clone_size: NA
j_call: TRBJ2-1
cdr3_nt: TGTGCCAGCAGCCCCAGCGGGAGCGCCTACAATGAGCAGTTCTTC
cdr3_aa: CASSPSGSAYNEQFF

d_call: NA
v_call: TRBV25-1
clone_size: NA
j_call: TRBJ1-4
cdr3_nt: TGTGCCAGCAGTGAGTGGGCGGGGAATGAAAAACTGTTTTTT
cdr3_aa: CASSEWAGNEKLFF

d_call: TRBD1
v_call: TRBV18
clone_size: NA
j_call: TRBJ1-1
cdr3_nt: TGTGCCAGCTCACCGACGAAACCGGGACAGGGGGCTTGGGACACTGAAGCTTTCTTT
cdr3_aa: CASSPTKPGQGAWDTEAFF

d_call: NA
v_call: TRBV18
clone_size: NA
j_call: TRBJ1-3
cdr3_nt: TGTGCCAGCTCACCACCGTACAGAAGAAACACCATATATTTT
cdr3_aa: CASSPPYRRNTIYF

d_call: NA
v_call: TRBV14
clone_size: NA
j_call: TRBJ2-7
cdr3_nt: TGTGCCAGCAGCCAAGTCAACGGGTACGAGCAGTACTTC
cdr3_aa: CASSQVNGYEQYF

d_call: NA
v_call: TRBV7-8
clone_size: once
j_call: TRBJ1-5
cdr3_nt: TGTGCCAGCAGCTTTGATCCGGGATTCACGAGGAGCAATCAGCCCCAGCATTTT
cdr3_aa: CASSFDPGFTRSNQPQHF

d_call: NA
v_call: TRBV19
clone_size: NA
j_call: TRBJ1-4
cdr3_nt: TGTGCCAGTAGTAGAAAGGGGATTAATGAAAAACTGTTTTTT
cdr3_aa: CASSRKGINEKLFF

d_call: NA
v_call: TRBV5-1
clone_size: NA
j_call: TRBJ1-1
cdr3_nt: TGCGCCAGCAGTACAGGGACGAACACTGAAGCTTTCTTT
cdr3_aa: CASSTGTNTEAFF

d_call: NA
v_call: TRBV27
clone_size: NA
j_call: TRBJ2-7
cdr3_nt: TGTGCCAGCAGTTTAGGGTACAGATCCTACGAGCAGTACTTC
cdr3_aa: CASSLGYRSYEQYF

d_call: TRBD2
v_call: TRBV5-6
clone_size: NA
j_call: TRBJ2-1
cdr3_nt: TGTGCCAGCAGCCCTGCGTGGGCTAGCGGGAGGGGGAGCTACAATGAGCAGTTCTTC
cdr3_aa: CASSPAWASGRGSYNEQFF

d_call: NA
v_call: TRBV28
clone_size: once
j_call: TRBJ1-5
cdr3_nt: TGTGCCAGCGCGGAGCGCAATCAGCCCCAGCATTTT
cdr3_aa: CASAERNQPQHF

d_call: TRBD1
v_call: TRBV9
clone_size: NA
j_call: TRBJ1-2
cdr3_nt: TGTGCCAGCAGCGTAGGTCCCGAAGACAGGGGGAAGAGAGAGGGCTACACCTTC
cdr3_aa: CASSVGPEDRGKREGYTF

d_call: TRBD2
v_call: TRBV11-2
clone_size: NA
j_call: TRBJ2-7
cdr3_nt: TGTGCCAGCAGCTCGGGACTAGCGGGAACTTACGAGCAGTACTTC
cdr3_aa: CASSSGLAGTYEQYF

d_call: NA
v_call: TRBV7-8
clone_size: NA
j_call: TRBJ2-2
cdr3_nt: TGTGCCAGCAGCTTAGCATTCCCCGTCGACAGGGAGGACACCGGGGAGCTGTTTTTT
cdr3_aa: CASSLAFPVDREDTGELFF

d_call: NA
v_call: TRBV6-5
clone_size: NA
j_call: TRBJ1-1
cdr3_nt: TGTGCCAGCGGCCTCCGGGAAGACTACACTGAAGCTTTCTTT
cdr3_aa: CASGLREDYTEAFF

d_call: TRBD1
v_call: TRBV7-9
clone_size: NA
j_call: TRBJ1-2
cdr3_nt: TGTGCCAGCAGCACCGGGACAGCTTTCTATGGCTACACCTTC
cdr3_aa: CASSTGTAFYGYTF

d_call: TRBD2
v_call: TRBV27
clone_size: NA
j_call: TRBJ2-1
cdr3_nt: TGTGCCAGCAGGGTTAGCGGGGGCTCCTACAATGAGCAGTTCTTC
cdr3_aa: CASRVSGGSYNEQFF

d_call: TRBD2
v_call: TRBV30
clone_size: NA
j_call: TRBJ2-3
cdr3_nt: TGTGCCTGGGTAAAACCGGGACTAGGTATAGATACGCAGTATTTT
cdr3_aa: CAWVKPGLGIDTQYF

d_call: TRBD1
v_call: TRBV29-1
clone_size: NA
j_call: TRBJ1-3
cdr3_nt: TGCAGCGTTCTGGACAGGGCCCAGAATCCTTCTGGAAACACCATATATTTT
cdr3_aa: CSVLDRAQNPSGNTIYF

d_call: NA
v_call: TRBV6-5
clone_size: NA
j_call: TRBJ1-5
cdr3_nt: TGTGCCAGCAGTCTCCCCGCTGGCCCCCAGCATTTT
cdr3_aa: CASSLPAGPQHF

d_call: NA
v_call: TRBV5-1
clone_size: NA
j_call: TRBJ1-1
cdr3_nt: TGCGCCAGCAGCTTGGCCAGAGGCTTTACAATGAACACTGAAGCTTTCTTT
cdr3_aa: CASSLARGFTMNTEAFF

d_call: NA
v_call: TRBV19
clone_size: NA
j_call: TRBJ1-3
cdr3_nt: TGTGCCAGTGCTACAGGGATTGCGTCTGGAAACACCATATATTTT
cdr3_aa: CASATGIASGNTIYF

d_call: NA
v_call: TRBV28
clone_size: NA
j_call: TRBJ2-3
cdr3_nt: TGTGCCAGCAGTTTAATTGGGGGCGTCGCCACAGATACGCAGTATTTT
cdr3_aa: CASSLIGGVATDTQYF

d_call: TRBD1
v_call: TRBV9
clone_size: NA
j_call: TRBJ2-7
cdr3_nt: TGTGCCAGCAGCCCTAACCGGGACAGGCAATTCGGGGTAAACTCCTACGAGCAGTACTTC
cdr3_aa: CASSPNRDRQFGVNSYEQYF

d_call: NA
v_call: TRBV7-2
clone_size: NA
j_call: TRBJ1-2
cdr3_nt: TGTGCCAGCAGCTTACCGGGGATAGCTAACTATGGCTACACCTTC
cdr3_aa: CASSLPGIANYGYTF

d_call: NA
v_call: TRBV5-6
clone_size: NA
j_call: TRBJ2-3
cdr3_nt: TGTGCCAGCAGCCCGGACTTATGGGGCACAGATACGCAGTATTTT
cdr3_aa: CASSPDLWGTDTQYF

d_call: TRBD1
v_call: TRBV28
clone_size: NA
j_call: TRBJ2-7
cdr3_nt: TGTGCCAGCAGCCGACAGGGTTGGAGATACGAGCAGTACTTC
cdr3_aa: CASSRQGWRYEQYF

d_call: TRBD2
v_call: TRBV23-1
clone_size: NA
j_call: TRBJ2-7
cdr3_nt: TGCGCCAGCAGTCCTTTCGTAGCGGGAGGCCGCTACGAGCAGTACTTC
cdr3_aa: CASSPFVAGGRYEQYF

d_call: TRBD2
v_call: TRBV10-3
clone_size: once
j_call: TRBJ2-7
cdr3_nt: TGTGCCACCATCGAGGGGAGGGATTCCGAGCAGTACTTC
cdr3_aa: CATIEGRDSEQYF

d_call: NA
v_call: TRBV18
clone_size: NA
j_call: TRBJ2-7
cdr3_nt: TGTGCCAGCTCACCTGACGTAGCGAGAACTTCCTACGAGCAGTACTTC
cdr3_aa: CASSPDVARTSYEQYF

d_call: NA
v_call: TRBV25-1
clone_size: medium-sized
j_call: TRBJ2-2
cdr3_nt: TGTGCCAGCAGTGAAATTGGAGGGTCGGGTAACACCGGGGAGCTGTTTTTT
cdr3_aa: CASSEIGGSGNTGELFF